This TCR beta chain derives from a study of cytomegalovirus exposure and HLA in healthy donors. V gave up 7 bases and J gave up 5 bases, with 20 bases separating them. CDR3 length equals 16 residues. Germline loops: CDR1 LNHDA, CDR2 SQIVND (reference sequence). Study-level findings and limits: Cytomegalovirus-associated status was assigned to 164 TCR beta chains. TCR beta chain V- and J-gene trimming was linked, in a later analysis, to a missense variant in DCLRE1C.

Concerning this clone: Its specificity is unknown.

PCR amplification relied on 60 Vbeta primers (plus 13 Jbeta primers). Data came from immunoSEQ multiplex PCR; TCRdb stores just in-frame clones and leaves some out. The profile covers 90,000 to 120,000 clones, with roughly 73% appearing a single time and about 8% taken by the ten largest. Sequenced sample: PBMCs. The rearrangement uses TRBV19 and TRBJ1-4, with a possible D match to TRBD1 (6 bases). The TCR originated in a man aged 25 to 40 in good health and CMV-seronegative. CDR3 sequence reads: CASNLQGYRQNEKLFF. CDR3 coding DNA: TGTGCCAGTAACCTCCAGGGGTATCGCCAGAATGAAAAACTGTTTTTT.